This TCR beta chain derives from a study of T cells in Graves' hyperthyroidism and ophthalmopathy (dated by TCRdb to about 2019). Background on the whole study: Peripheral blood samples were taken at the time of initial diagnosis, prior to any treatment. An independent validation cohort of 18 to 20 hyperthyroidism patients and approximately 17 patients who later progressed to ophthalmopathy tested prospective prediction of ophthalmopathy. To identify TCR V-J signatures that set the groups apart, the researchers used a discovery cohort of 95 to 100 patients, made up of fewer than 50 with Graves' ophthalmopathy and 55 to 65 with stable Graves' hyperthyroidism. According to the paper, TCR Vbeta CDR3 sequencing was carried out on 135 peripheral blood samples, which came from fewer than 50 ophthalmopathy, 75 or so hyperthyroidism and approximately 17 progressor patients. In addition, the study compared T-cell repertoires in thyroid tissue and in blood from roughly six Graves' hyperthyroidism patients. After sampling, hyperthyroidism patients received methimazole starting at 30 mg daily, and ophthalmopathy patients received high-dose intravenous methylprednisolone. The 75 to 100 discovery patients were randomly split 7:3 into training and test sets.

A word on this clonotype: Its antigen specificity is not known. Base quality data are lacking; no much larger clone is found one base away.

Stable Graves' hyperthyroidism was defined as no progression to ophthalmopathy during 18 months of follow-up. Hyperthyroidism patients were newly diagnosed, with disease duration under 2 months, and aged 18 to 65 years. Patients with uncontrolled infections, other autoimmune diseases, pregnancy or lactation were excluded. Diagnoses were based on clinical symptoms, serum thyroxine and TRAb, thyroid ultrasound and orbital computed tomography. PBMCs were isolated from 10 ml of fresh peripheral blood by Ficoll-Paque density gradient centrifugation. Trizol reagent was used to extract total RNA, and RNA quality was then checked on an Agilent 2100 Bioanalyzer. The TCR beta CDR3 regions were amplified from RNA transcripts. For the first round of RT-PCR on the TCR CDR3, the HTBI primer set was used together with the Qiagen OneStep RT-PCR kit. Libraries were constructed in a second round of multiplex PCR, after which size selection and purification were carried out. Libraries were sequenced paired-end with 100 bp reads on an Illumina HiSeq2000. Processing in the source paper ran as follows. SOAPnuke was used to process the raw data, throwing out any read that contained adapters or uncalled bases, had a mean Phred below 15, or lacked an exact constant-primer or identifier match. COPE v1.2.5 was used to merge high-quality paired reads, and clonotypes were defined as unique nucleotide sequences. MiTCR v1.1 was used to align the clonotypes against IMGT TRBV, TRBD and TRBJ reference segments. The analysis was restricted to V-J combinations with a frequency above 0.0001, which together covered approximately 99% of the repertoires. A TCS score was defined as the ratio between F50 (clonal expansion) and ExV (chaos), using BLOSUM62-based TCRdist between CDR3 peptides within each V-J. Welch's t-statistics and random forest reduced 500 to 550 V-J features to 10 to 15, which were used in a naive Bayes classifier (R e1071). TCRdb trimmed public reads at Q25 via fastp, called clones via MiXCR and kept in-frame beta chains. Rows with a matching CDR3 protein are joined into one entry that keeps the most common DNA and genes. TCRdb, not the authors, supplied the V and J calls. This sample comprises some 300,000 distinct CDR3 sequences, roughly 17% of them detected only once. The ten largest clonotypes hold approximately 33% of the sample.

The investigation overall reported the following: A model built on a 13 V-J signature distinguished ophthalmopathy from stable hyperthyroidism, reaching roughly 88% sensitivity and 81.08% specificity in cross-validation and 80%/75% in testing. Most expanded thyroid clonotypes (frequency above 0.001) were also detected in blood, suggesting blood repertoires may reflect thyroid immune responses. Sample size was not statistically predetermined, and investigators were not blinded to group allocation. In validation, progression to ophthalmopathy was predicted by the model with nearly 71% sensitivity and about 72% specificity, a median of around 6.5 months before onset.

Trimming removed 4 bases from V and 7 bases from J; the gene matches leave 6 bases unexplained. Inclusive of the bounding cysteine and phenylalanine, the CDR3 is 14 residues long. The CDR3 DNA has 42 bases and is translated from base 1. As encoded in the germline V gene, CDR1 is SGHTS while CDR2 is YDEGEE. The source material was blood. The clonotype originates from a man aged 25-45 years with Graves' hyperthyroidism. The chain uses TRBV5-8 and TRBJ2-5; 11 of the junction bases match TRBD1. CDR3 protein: CASSRDRGLATQYF. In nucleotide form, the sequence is TGTGCCAGCAGCCGGGACAGGGGGTTGGCGACCCAGTACTTC.